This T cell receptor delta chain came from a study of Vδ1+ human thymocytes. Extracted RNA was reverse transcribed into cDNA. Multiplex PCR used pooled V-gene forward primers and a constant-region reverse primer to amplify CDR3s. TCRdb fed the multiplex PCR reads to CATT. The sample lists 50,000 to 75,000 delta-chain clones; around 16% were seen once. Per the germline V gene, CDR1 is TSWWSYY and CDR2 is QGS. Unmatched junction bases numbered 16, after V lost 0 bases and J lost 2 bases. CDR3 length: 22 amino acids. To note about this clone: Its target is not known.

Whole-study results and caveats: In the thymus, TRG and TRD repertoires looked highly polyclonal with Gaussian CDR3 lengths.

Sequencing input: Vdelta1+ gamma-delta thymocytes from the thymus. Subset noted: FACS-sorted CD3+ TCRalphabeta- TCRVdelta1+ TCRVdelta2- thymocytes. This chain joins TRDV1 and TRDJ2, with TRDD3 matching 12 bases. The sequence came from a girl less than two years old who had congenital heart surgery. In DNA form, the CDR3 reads TGTGCTCTTGGGGAACTATCATCTACTGGGGGATACAGGAGATCCTTGACAGCACAACTCTTCTTT. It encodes CALGELSSTGGYRRSLTAQLFF.